This T cell receptor beta chain was sequenced in a study of T cell responses to AZD1222 COVID-19 vaccine. Researchers grouped second doses given at about 4 or about 12 weeks into one pool. The study's findings and limits: At 160-218 and 743-854, vaccine-associated CD4 TCRs were dominant, and they spanned spike.

Sequenced by immunoSEQ multiplex PCR; TCRdb stores in-frame clones only, minus some. The top ten hold roughly 26% of the sample, which has 150,000 to 200,000 clones, approximately 90% seen once. The V and J ends lost 4 bases and 1 base, in that order; junction bases with no gene match: 4. This CDR3 spans 15 amino acids. CDR1 and CDR2 from the germline V gene are LGHNA and YSLEER. Note on this clone: Its target is not known.

This sample comprised peripheral blood, obtained 28 days after the second AZD1222 dose. The source is an adult who received the AZD1222 COVID-19 vaccine. The V gene is TRBV4-3, the J gene TRBJ2-7, with TRBD1 identical over 10 bases. CDR3 amino acids: CASSPGQGPSYEQYF. In DNA form, the CDR3 reads TGCGCCAGCAGCCCGGGACAGGGGCCTTCCTACGAGCAGTACTTC.